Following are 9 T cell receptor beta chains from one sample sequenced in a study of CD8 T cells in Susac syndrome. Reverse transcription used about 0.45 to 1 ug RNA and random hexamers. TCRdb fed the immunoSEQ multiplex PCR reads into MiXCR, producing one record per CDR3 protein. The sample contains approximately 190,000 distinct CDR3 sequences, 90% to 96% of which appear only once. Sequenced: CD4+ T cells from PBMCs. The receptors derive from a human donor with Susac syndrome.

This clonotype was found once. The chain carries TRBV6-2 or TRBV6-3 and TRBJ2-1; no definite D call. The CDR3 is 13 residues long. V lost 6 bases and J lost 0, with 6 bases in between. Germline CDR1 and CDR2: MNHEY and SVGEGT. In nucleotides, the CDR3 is TGTGCCAGCAGGCTGGGCTCCTACAATGAGCAGTTCTTC. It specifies CASRLGSYNEQFF.

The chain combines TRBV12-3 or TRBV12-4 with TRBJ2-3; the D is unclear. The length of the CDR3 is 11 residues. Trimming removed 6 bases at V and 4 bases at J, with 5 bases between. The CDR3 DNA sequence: TGTGCCAGCAGCCACCCAGATACGCAGTATTTT. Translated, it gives CASSHPDTQYF.

Here the CDR3 reads CASSEWAPSYNEQFF. In DNA form, the CDR3 reads TGTGCCAGCAGTGAATGGGCTCCCTCCTACAATGAGCAGTTCTTC. J is TRBJ2-1 and V is TRBV2, with unresolved D. This CDR3 contains 15 residues. Germline V gives CDR1 SNHLY, CDR2 FYNNEI. Between the trimmed V and J ends, which lost 2 bases and 0 bases, there was a span of 8 bases. Full variable domain (missing parts from reference TRBV2 and TRBJ2-1): EPEVTQTPSHQVTQMGQEVILRCVPISNHLYFYWYRQILGQKVEFLVSFYNNEISEKSEIFDDQFSVERPDGSNFTLKIRSTKLEDSAMYFCASSEWAPSYNEQFFGPGTRLTVL.

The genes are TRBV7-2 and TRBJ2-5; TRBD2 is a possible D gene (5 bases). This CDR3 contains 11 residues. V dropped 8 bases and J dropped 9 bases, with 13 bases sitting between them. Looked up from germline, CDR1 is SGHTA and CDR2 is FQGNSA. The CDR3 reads CASVKVGAQYF. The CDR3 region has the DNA TGTGCCAGCGTCAAGGTCGGGGCCCAGTACTTC.

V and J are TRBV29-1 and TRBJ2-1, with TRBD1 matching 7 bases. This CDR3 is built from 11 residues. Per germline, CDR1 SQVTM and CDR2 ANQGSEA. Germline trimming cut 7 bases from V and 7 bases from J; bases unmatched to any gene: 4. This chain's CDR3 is CSGGQRNEQFF. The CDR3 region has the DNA TGCAGCGGGGGACAGCGAAATGAGCAGTTCTTC.

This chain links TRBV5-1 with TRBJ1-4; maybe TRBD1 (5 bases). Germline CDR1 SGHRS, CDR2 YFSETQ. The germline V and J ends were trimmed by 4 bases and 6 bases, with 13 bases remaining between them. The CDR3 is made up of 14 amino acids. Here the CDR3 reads CASSETVLDEKLFF. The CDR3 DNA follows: TGCGCCAGCAGCGAGACAGTACTCGATGAAAAACTGTTTTTT.

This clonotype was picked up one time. The CDR3 protein is CSVGASETQYF. The DNA of the CDR3 is TGCAGCGTTGGGGCCTCGGAGACCCAGTACTTC. V gene TRBV29-1 combines with J gene TRBJ2-5; no reliable D call. Germline V CDR1 and CDR2: SQVTM, ANQGSEA. V was shortened by 4 bases and J by 5 bases, with 8 bases between the two germline ends. The CDR3 runs 11 residues.

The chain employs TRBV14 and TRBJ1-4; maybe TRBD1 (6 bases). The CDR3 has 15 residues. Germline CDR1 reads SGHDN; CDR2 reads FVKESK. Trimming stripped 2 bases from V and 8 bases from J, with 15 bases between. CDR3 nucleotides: TGTGCCAGCAGCCAAATCAGGGGTCCGCAGGAAAAACTGTTTTTT. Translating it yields CASSQIRGPQEKLFF. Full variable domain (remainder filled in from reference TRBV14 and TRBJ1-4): EAGVTQFPSHSVIEKGQTVTLRCDPISGHDNLYWYRRVMGKEIKFLLHFVKESKQDESGMPNNRFLAERTGGTYSTLKVQPAELEDSGVYFCASSQIRGPQEKLFFGSGTQLSVL.

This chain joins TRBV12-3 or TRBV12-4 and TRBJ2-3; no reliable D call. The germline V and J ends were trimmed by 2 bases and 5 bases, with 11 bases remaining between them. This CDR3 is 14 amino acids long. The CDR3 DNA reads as TGTGCCAGCAGTTTAACGGCAGTTGAAGATACGCAGTATTTT. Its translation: CASSLTAVEDTQYF.